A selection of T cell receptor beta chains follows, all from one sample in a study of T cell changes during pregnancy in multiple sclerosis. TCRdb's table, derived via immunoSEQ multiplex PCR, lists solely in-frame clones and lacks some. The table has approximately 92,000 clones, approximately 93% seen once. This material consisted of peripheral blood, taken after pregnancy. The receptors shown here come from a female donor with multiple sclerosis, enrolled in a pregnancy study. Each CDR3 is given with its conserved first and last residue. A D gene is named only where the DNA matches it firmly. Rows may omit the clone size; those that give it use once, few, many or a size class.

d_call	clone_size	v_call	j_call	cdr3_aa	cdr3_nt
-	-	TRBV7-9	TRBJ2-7	CASSLPGVSYEQYF	TGTGCCAGCAGCTTACCAGGTGTCTCCTACGAGCAGTACTTC
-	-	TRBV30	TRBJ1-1	CAWSVDGAGEAFF	TGTGCCTGGAGTGTAGATGGGGCTGGTGAAGCTTTCTTT
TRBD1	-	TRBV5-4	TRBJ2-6	CASSLPPGGQGVRGANVLTF	TGTGCCAGCAGCCTTCCCCCTGGGGGACAGGGGGTCAGGGGGGCCAACGTCCTGACTTTC
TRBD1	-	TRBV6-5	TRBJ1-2	CASSYPGGLDGYTF	TGTGCCAGCAGTTACCCAGGGGGCCTTGATGGCTACACCTTC
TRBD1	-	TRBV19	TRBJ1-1	CASSAGGDTEAFF	TGTGCCAGTAGTGCAGGGGGCGACACTGAAGCTTTCTTT
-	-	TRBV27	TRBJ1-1	CASSIQGGGSNTEAFF	TGTGCCAGCAGTATTCAGGGCGGTGGAAGCAACACTGAAGCTTTCTTT
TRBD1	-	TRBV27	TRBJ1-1	CASSPLGQGIGKTEAFF	TGTGCCAGCAGTCCTTTAGGACAGGGAATAGGGAAAACTGAAGCTTTCTTT
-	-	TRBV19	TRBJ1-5	CASRNLGAAVYSNQPQHF	TGTGCCAGTCGAAATTTGGGGGCAGCAGTCTATAGCAATCAGCCCCAGCATTTT
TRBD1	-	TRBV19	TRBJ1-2	CASSIPGQSYGYTF	TGTGCCAGTAGTATTCCGGGACAGAGCTATGGCTACACCTTC
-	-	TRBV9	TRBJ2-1	CASSGVTRGGYNEQFF	TGTGCCAGCAGCGGAGTAACTCGCGGCGGGTACAATGAGCAGTTCTTC
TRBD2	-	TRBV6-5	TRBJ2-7	CASSDPSGRSHEQYF	TGTGCCAGCAGCGACCCTAGCGGGAGATCCCACGAGCAGTACTTC
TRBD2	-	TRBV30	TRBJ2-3	CAWSAVAGWTDTQYF	TGTGCCTGGAGTGCGGTAGCGGGATGGACAGATACGCAGTATTTT
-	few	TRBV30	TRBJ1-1	CASWEGVLNTEAFF	TGTGCCTCATGGGAGGGGGTGTTGAACACTGAAGCTTTCTTT
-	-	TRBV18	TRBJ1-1	CASSPPSVRNTEAFF	TGTGCCAGCTCACCACCCTCGGTTAGGAACACTGAAGCTTTCTTT
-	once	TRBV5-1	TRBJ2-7	CASSRDTNYEQYF	TGCGCCAGCAGCCGGGACACCAACTACGAGCAGTACTTC
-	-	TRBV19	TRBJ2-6	CASEGGAGANVLTF	TGTGCCAGTGAGGGAGGTGCTGGGGCCAACGTCCTGACTTTC
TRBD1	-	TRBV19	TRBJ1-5	CASQQGQGASQPQHF	TGTGCCAGTCAACAAGGACAGGGGGCGAGTCAGCCCCAGCATTTT
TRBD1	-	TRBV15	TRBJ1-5	CATSIDRGGNQPQHF	TGTGCCACCAGCATAGACAGGGGTGGCAATCAGCCCCAGCATTTT
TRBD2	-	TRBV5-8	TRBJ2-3	CASSFGGLAGQSTDTQYF	TGTGCCAGCAGCTTCGGTGGGCTAGCGGGGCAGAGCACAGATACGCAGTATTTT
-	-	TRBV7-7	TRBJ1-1	CASSLTTTSQAFF	TGTGCCAGCAGCTTAACTACAACGTCTCAAGCTTTCTTT
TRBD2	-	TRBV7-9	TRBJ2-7	CASSRTSGNSYEQYF	TGTGCCAGCAGCCGAACTAGCGGGAACTCCTACGAGCAGTACTTC
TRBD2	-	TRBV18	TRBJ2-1	CASSLLAGLGNEQFF	TGTGCCAGCTCGCTGCTAGCGGGCCTGGGCAATGAGCAGTTCTTC
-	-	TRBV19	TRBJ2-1	CASSISWAQEQFF	TGTGCCAGTAGTATTAGTTGGGCGCAGGAGCAGTTCTTC
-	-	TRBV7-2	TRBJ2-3	CASSLYTDTQYF	TGTGCCAGCAGCCTATACACAGATACGCAGTATTTT
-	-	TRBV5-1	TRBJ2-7	CASSYGGALSGEQYF	TGCGCCAGCAGCTATGGCGGGGCATTATCCGGCGAGCAGTACTTC
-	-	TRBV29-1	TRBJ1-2	CSVRGDHGYTF	TGCAGCGTGAGAGGAGACCATGGCTACACCTTC
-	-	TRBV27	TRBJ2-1	CASTHLPEETGNEQFF	TGTGCCAGCACTCACCTCCCCGAGGAGACGGGGAATGAGCAGTTCTTC
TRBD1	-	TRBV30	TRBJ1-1	CAWRGQENTEAFF	TGTGCCTGGAGGGGACAGGAGAACACTGAAGCTTTCTTT
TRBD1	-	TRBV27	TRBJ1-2	CASSKGGTGFGYTF	TGTGCCAGCAGTAAAGGAGGGACAGGGTTTGGCTACACCTTC
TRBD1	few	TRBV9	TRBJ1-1	CASSVGTGRTEAFF	TGTGCCAGCAGCGTAGGGACAGGAAGGACTGAAGCTTTCTTT
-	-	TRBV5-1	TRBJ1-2	CASSSEPTYGYTF	TGTGCCAGCAGTTCTGAACCGACTTATGGCTACACCTTC
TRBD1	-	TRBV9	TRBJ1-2	CASSGRRQGSIYGYTF	TGTGCCAGCAGCGGGCGACGACAGGGGAGTATCTATGGCTACACCTTC
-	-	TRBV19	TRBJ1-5	CASSISDYSNQPQHF	TGTGCCAGTAGTATATCTGACTATAGCAATCAGCCCCAGCATTTT
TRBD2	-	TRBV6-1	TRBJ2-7	CASSEPGLGTEQYF	TGTGCCAGCAGTGAACCGGGACTAGGGACCGAGCAGTACTTC
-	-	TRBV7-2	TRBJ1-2	CASSPGPGGYGYTF	TGTGCCAGCAGCCCCGGCCCGGGAGGCTATGGCTACACCTTC
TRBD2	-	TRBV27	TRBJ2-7	CASSLSRGSGSRYEQYF	TGTGCCAGCAGTTTATCAAGGGGTAGCGGGAGTCGGTACGAGCAGTACTTC
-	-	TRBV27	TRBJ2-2	CASSPRVGELFF	TGTGCCAGCAGTCCCAGGGTCGGGGAGCTGTTTTTT
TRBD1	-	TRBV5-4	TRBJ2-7	CASSVGQGAGEQYF	TGTGCCAGCAGCGTGGGACAGGGGGCAGGTGAGCAGTACTTC
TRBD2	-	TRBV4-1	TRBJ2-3	CASSLSGTSFSYADTQYF	TGCGCCAGCAGCCTATCCGGGACTAGCTTTAGTTATGCAGATACGCAGTATTTT
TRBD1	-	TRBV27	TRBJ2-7	CASSLEYRGLAEQYF	TGTGCCAGCAGTTTAGAGTACAGGGGGCTGGCCGAGCAGTACTTC
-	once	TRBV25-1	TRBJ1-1	CASMGRRNTEAFF	TGTGCCAGCATGGGGAGGAGGAACACTGAAGCTTTCTTT
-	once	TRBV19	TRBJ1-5	CASSISDYSNQPQHF	TGTGCCAGTAGTATTTCAGACTATAGCAATCAGCCCCAGCATTTT
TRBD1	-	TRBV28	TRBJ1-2	CASSVDRARKGYTF	TGTGCCAGCAGCGTGGACAGGGCGAGGAAAGGCTACACCTTC
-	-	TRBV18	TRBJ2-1	CASSSNNEQFF	TGTGCCAGCTCGTCTAACAATGAGCAGTTCTTC
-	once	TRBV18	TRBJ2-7	CASSPGRGAYEQYF	TGTGCCAGCTCACCGGGCAGGGGTGCCTACGAGCAGTACTTC
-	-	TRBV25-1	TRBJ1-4	CASSVGGFNEKLFF	TGTGCCAGCAGTGTGGGAGGATTTAATGAAAAACTGTTTTTT
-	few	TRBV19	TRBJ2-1	CASGQGPYNEQFF	TGTGCCAGTGGGCAGGGGCCCTACAATGAGCAGTTCTTC
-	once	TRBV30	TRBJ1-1	CAWSVSPGTGEAFF	TGTGCCTGGAGTGTAAGTCCCGGCACGGGTGAAGCTTTCTTT
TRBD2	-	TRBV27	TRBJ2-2	CASSPVGTSGTGELFF	TGTGCCAGCAGTCCGGTCGGGACTAGCGGAACCGGGGAGCTGTTTTTT
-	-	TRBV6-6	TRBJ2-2	CASSRGSTTGELFF	TGTGCCAGCAGTCGGGGGTCTACGACGGGGGAGCTGTTTTTT
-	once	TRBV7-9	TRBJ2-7	CASSLASAYEQYF	TGTGCCAGCAGCTTAGCCTCCGCCTACGAGCAGTACTTC
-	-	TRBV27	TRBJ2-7	CASSFGLANEQYF	TGTGCCAGCAGTTTCGGACTGGCCAACGAGCAGTACTTC
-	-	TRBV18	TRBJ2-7	CASSPQVAYEQYF	TGTGCCAGCTCACCCCAGGTTGCCTACGAGCAGTACTTC